This is a list of T cell receptor beta chains from one sample in a study of blood T cells in healthy people across ages. TCRdb fed the 5' RACE reads into MiXCR, producing one record per CDR3 protein. The table has approximately 580,000 distinct CDR3 sequences, more than 20% seen once. The same specimen was also included in a second study, on T cells of mothers and their children.

Sample: blood. These receptors were taken from a boy between 10 and 17 years old in good health. Both conserved end residues are trimmed from each CDR3. A D gene is named only where the DNA matches it firmly. Not every row has a clone size; where given, it reads once, few, many or a size class.

j_call v_call d_call clone_size cdr3_aa
TRBJ2-7 TRBV6-5 TRBD1 few ASSRDRALLEQY
TRBJ2-1 TRBV29-1 - - SVRKPQESYNEQF
TRBJ2-4 TRBV6-1 TRBD2 many ASSVTSGGGDIQY
TRBJ2-7 TRBV6-2/TRBV6-3 - few ASSYSSEGTEQY
TRBJ2-7 TRBV9 TRBD1 few ASSTGQGLSGQY
TRBJ2-5 TRBV7-8 - - ASSLAGALVRETQY
TRBJ2-7 TRBV7-8 TRBD1 - ASSPRGPLPGQGFYEQY
TRBJ2-7 TRBV2 - few ASRTDPYEQY
TRBJ2-2 TRBV9 - few ASSEADTGELF
TRBJ2-7 TRBV4-3 TRBD1 - ASSLRTGDYEQY
TRBJ1-4 TRBV28 - - ASSLPFSGLEGEKQF
TRBJ2-5 TRBV7-2 TRBD2 - ASSLPVRGSRETQY
TRBJ1-5 TRBV6-1 - - ASSEASGAGVDQPQH
- TRBV20-1 TRBD2 - SAPGLAGSEQF
TRBJ2-1 TRBV28 - - ASSFEIVYSQGVGYNEQF
TRBJ2-1 TRBV20-1 - - GANGGTYSYNEQF
TRBJ1-3 TRBV5-1 - - ASTPQSGNTIY
TRBJ2-3 TRBV11-1 TRBD2 few ASSLATSGGPRDTQY
TRBJ2-7 TRBV10-3 TRBD2 - AIRGTSGMDLYYEQY
TRBJ2-5 TRBV7-2 TRBD1 few ASSLEGARTRY
TRBJ2-6 TRBV6-5 - - ASSYSITNSGANVLT
TRBJ2-2 TRBV3-1 TRBD1 few ASSQDRDRLKTGELF
TRBJ1-1 TRBV27 - - ASSLSKFATGMNTEAF
TRBJ1-2 TRBV4-1 TRBD1 - ASSHRQGASHGYT
TRBJ2-4 TRBV29-1 - - SVEGQGGGRAKNIQY
TRBJ2-1 TRBV7-9 TRBD1 - AGSNRQGGSSYNEQF
TRBJ2-4 TRBV20-1 - - SASVDAKNIQY
TRBJ1-6 TRBV6-5 TRBD1 few ASSYLYDRVLFGSPLH
TRBJ1-1 TRBV20-1 - - SAPINGLGTEAF
TRBJ1-2 TRBV12-3/TRBV12-4 - - ASSLTRTYGYT
TRBJ2-1 TRBV12-3/TRBV12-4 - - ASSSGTLVHEQF
TRBJ1-2 TRBV20-1 - - SALRGSDYGYT
TRBJ1-6 TRBV10-3 TRBD1 few AIAGTGAGNSPLH
TRBJ2-1 TRBV4-3 TRBD2 - ASSQDGGARYNEQF
TRBJ2-2 TRBV29-1 - - SADLTGELF
- TRBV4-3 TRBD2 - ASSHLLRTSGRNEQF
TRBJ2-7 TRBV4-1 - - ASSQDGAGGYEQY
- TRBV7-6 - few ASSFEPVVAGAMETQY
TRBJ1-1 TRBV25-1 TRBD1 - ASSVPGQHEAF
TRBJ2-7 TRBV5-1 TRBD1 few ASSSGQVSYEQY
- TRBV7-6 - - ASSFEVSPVYEQY
TRBJ2-7 TRBV3-1 - few ASSQGLKGGYEQY
TRBJ2-3 TRBV2 - - ASSDDRIPSTDTQY
- TRBV29-1 - few SVVGGISYEQY
TRBJ2-5 TRBV29-1 - many SVDSGLLQETQY
TRBJ1-1 TRBV6-5 - few ASRARGGMNTEAF
TRBJ1-4 TRBV28 - few ASSLGATATNEKLF
TRBJ2-4 TRBV28 - - ASSSIRSKGKNILY
TRBJ1-1 TRBV25-1 - few ASRGGRDTEAF
- TRBV5-6 TRBD2 - ASSSEQLRGVGSYEQY
TRBJ2-1 TRBV2 - - ASSEAQSNEQF
TRBJ2-5 TRBV28 - - ATLGRSQETQY